The clone carrying this T cell receptor beta chain was observed many times. Its target is not known. If no ophthalmopathy progression occurred within 18 months, Graves' hyperthyroidism was stable. Those patients with uncontrolled infection, other autoimmune disease, pregnancy or lactation were excluded. This sample is part of a study of T cells in Graves' hyperthyroidism and ophthalmopathy. General study results and limits: Most thyroid clonotypes that were expanded above 0.001 also turned up in blood. Stable hyperthyroidism was separated from ophthalmopathy by a model based on 13 V-J features.

V lost 4 bases and J 2 bases, leaving 14 bases between the germline ends. The CDR3 is 15 residues long. RNA transcripts served as the template for amplifying TCR beta CDR3 regions. TCR CDR3 underwent first-round RT-PCR with the HTBI primer set. Each CDR3 protein is one row after TCRdb ran MiXCR on the multiplex PCR reads. The data show about 700,000 distinct CDR3 sequences, about 15% seen once. This sequence joins TRBV12-3 or TRBV12-4 and TRBJ1-2, with a weak D call TRBD1 (6 bases). The TCR originated in a woman younger than 35 with Graves' hyperthyroidism. The sequenced sample consisted of blood. CDR3 sequence: CASSSGDGLNYGYTF. In DNA form, the CDR3 reads TGTGCCAGCAGTTCAGGGGACGGCCTGAACTATGGCTACACCTTC.